This is a list of T cell receptor beta chains from one sample in a study of blood T cell repertoires in COVID-19. Assay: immunoSEQ multiplex PCR; the TCRdb copy retains only in-frame clones and omits some. The table records some 500,000 clones, 88% of them present only once. Sequencing was done on a sample of PBMCs or T cells enriched from blood (not recorded which). These receptors came from a woman in her 40s who had recovered from COVID-19. Each CDR3 is given with its conserved first and last residue. Fields, in order: D gene, V gene, clone size, J gene, CDR3 protein, CDR3 DNA. D genes are given only for firm matches. Some rows mark clone size as missing; the rest say once, few, many or name a class of expanded clone.

-	TRBV24-1	-	TRBJ2-3	CATSDLQYDSGVTQYF	TGTGCCACCAGTGATTTGCAGTATGATTCGGGGGTTACGCAGTATTTT
-	TRBV12-5	-	TRBJ1-3	CASGLVQQVRNTIYF	TGTGCTAGTGGTTTGGTACAACAGGTCAGAAACACCATATATTTT
TRBD1	TRBV7-9	-	TRBJ1-3	CASSLGGRGQGVPGNTIYF	TGTGCCAGCAGCTTAGGGGGTCGGGGACAGGGAGTTCCTGGAAACACCATATATTTT
TRBD1	TRBV5-8	-	TRBJ1-1	CASSFNRGGVGRNTEAFF	TGTGCCAGCAGCTTCAACAGGGGCGGTGTCGGTCGTAACACTGAAGCTTTCTTT
TRBD1	TRBV7-9	-	TRBJ1-1	CASSSPVGTANTEAFF	TGTGCCAGCAGCTCCCCAGTCGGGACAGCGAACACTGAAGCTTTCTTT
TRBD2	TRBV5-1	-	TRBJ2-7	CASSYSGRTHEQYF	TGCGCCAGCAGCTACAGCGGGAGGACCCACGAGCAGTACTTC
-	TRBV7-2	-	TRBJ1-2	CASSLSYGYTF	TGTGCCAGCAGCTTATCGTATGGCTACACCTTC
TRBD1	TRBV11-2	-	TRBJ1-2	CASSPGTVNYGYTF	TGTGCCAGCAGCCCAGGGACAGTCAACTATGGCTACACCTTC
-	TRBV7-9	few	TRBJ2-7	CAITPGHLTYEQYF	TGTGCCATTACGCCGGGACACCTTACCTACGAGCAGTACTTC
TRBD2	TRBV5-1	-	TRBJ2-3	CASSSTSGSSDTQYF	TGCGCCAGCAGCTCGACTAGCGGGAGTTCTGATACGCAGTATTTT
TRBD1	TRBV5-1	-	TRBJ1-1	CASSVGQPNTEAFF	TGCGCCAGCAGCGTGGGACAGCCGAACACTGAAGCTTTCTTT
-	TRBV3-1/TRBV3-2	-	TRBJ2-1	CAARSGNEQFF	TGTGCCGCGAGATCGGGCAATGAGCAGTTCTTC
TRBD1	TRBV29-1	once	TRBJ1-2	CSVSGTGFGYTF	TGCAGCGTATCCGGGACAGGGTTCGGCTACACCTTC
TRBD1	TRBV7-2	once	TRBJ1-6	CASSLVGQLNSPLHF	TGTGCCAGCAGCTTAGTGGGACAGCTAAATTCACCCCTCCACTTT
-	TRBV5-6	-	TRBJ1-6	CASSLGRSPNLHF	TGTGCCAGCAGCTTGGGACGGAGCCCCAACCTTCACTTT
-	TRBV14	-	TRBJ1-2	CASSSHSGDYGYTF	TGTGCCAGCAGCAGTCACAGCGGGGACTATGGCTACACCTTC
-	TRBV28	once	TRBJ2-3	CASDRFSTDTQYF	TGTGCCAGCGACAGGTTCAGCACAGATACGCAGTATTTT
TRBD2	TRBV30	-	TRBJ2-7	CAWSGGTIPYEQYF	TGTGCCTGGAGTGGCGGGACTATACCCTACGAGCAGTACTTC
TRBD2	TRBV28	-	TRBJ2-1	CASSSHGGLAGGFYNEQFF	TGTGCCAGCAGTTCCCATGGGGGACTAGCGGGAGGGTTTTACAATGAGCAGTTCTTC
-	TRBV7-9	-	TRBJ2-7	CASSRDIAGRRHEQYF	TGTGCCAGCAGCCGCGATATCGCGGGAAGGAGGCACGAGCAGTACTTC
TRBD2	TRBV6-6	-	TRBJ2-7	CASSYSGGSEEQYF	TGTGCCAGCAGTTACTCGGGGGGGAGTGAGGAGCAGTACTTC
TRBD1	TRBV29-1	-	TRBJ2-3	CSPSDRGKDTQYF	TGCAGCCCCTCTGACAGGGGGAAAGATACGCAGTATTTT
TRBD1	TRBV10-3	-	TRBJ1-1	CASRRTGDNTEAFF	TGTGCCTCTCGACGGACAGGGGACAACACTGAAGCTTTCTTT